These 2 T cell receptor beta chains were all obtained from the same sample, sequenced in a study of post-analysis software for immune sequencing data. For these TCRs, the target antigens are not known. Study-wide findings and caveats: TRBV5-6, TRBV5-1 and TRBV20-1 belonged to a set of roughly five TRBV segments that were more frequent in patients than controls.

Unique molecular identifiers were built into the TCR beta cDNA libraries. TCRdb called the PCR reads again in MiXCR, with one record for every CDR3 protein. This sample has 740,000 or so distinct CDR3 sequences; roughly 50% occur once, and the top ten carry 4.6%. The specimen sequenced was blood. The receptors were sampled from a girl aged 5-17 years with multiple sclerosis.

J is TRBJ2-7 and V is TRBV20-1, with D tentatively TRBD2 (5 bases). V shed 3 bases and J shed 3 bases, with 9 bases lying between them. The CDR3 consists of 12 residues. Germline loops: CDR1 DFQATT, CDR2 SNEGSKA (reference sequence). CDR3 loop: CSASGVVYEQYF. The CDR3, as DNA: TGCAGTGCTAGCGGGGTTGTCTACGAGCAGTACTTC.

The V call is TRBV12-3 or TRBV12-4, the J call TRBJ2-7; possibly TRBD1 for D (7 bases). V was trimmed by 7 bases and J by 0 bases, leaving 13 bases between them. This CDR3 comprises 14 residues. CDR3 region: CASKQGRNSYEQYF. In DNA form, the CDR3 reads TGTGCCAGCAAACAGGGGAGGAACTCCTACGAGCAGTACTTC.